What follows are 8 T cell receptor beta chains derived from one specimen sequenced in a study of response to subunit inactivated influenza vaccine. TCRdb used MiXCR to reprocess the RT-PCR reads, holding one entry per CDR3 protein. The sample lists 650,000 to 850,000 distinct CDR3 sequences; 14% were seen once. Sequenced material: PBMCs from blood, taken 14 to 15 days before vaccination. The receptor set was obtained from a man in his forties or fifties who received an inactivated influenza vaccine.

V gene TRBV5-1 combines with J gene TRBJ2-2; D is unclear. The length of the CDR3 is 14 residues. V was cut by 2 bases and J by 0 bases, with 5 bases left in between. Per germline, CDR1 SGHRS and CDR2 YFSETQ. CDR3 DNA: TGCGCCAGCAGCTTAAGGCCGAACACCGGGGAGCTGTTTTTT. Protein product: CASSLRPNTGELFF.

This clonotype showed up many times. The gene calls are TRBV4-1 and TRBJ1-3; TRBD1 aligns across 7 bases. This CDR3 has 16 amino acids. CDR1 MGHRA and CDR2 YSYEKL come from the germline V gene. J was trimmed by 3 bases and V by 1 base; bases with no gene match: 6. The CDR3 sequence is CASSQAEGASGNTIYF. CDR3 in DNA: TGCGCCAGCAGCCAAGCGGAGGGGGCGAGTGGAAACACCATATATTTT.

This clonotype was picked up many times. The DNA for the CDR3 is TGTGCCAGCAGCCCCCGGGGAAGTGAAAAACTGTTTTTT. It codes for CASSPRGSEKLFF. V gene TRBV7-2 combines with J gene TRBJ1-4; D is unresolved. The CDR3 extends over 13 amino acids. V lost 5 bases to trimming and J lost 7 bases, with 11 bases between them. CDR1 and CDR2 from the germline V gene are SGHTA and FQGNSA.

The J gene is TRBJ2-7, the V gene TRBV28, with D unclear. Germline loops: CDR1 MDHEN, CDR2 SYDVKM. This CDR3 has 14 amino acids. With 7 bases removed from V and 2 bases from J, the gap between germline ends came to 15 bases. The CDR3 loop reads CASKRTASTYEQYF. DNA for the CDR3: TGTGCCAGCAAAAGGACCGCCTCTACCTACGAGCAGTACTTC. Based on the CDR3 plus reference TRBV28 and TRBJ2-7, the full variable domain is DVKVTQSSRYLVKRTGEKVFLECVQDMDHENMFWYRQDPGLGLRLIYFSYDVKMKEKGDIPEGYSVSREKKERFSLILESASTNQTSMYLCASKRTASTYEQYFGPGTRLTVT.

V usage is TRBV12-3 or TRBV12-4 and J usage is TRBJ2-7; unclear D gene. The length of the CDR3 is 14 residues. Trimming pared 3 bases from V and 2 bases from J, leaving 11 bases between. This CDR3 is CASSLGSAAYEQYF. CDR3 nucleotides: TGTGCCAGCAGTTTGGGCAGCGCCGCCTACGAGCAGTACTTC.

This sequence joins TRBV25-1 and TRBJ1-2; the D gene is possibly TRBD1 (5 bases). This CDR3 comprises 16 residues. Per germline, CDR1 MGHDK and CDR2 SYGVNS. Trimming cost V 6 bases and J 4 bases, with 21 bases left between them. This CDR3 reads CASSPLGAADGYGYTF. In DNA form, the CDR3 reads TGTGCCAGCAGCCCCCTCGGGGCCGCGGACGGCTATGGCTACACCTTC.

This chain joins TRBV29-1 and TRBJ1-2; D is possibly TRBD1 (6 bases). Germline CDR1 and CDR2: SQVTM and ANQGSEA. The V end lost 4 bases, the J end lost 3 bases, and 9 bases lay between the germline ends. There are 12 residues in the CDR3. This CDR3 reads CSVGGRDYGYTF. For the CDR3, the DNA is TGCAGCGTTGGGGGGCGCGACTATGGCTACACCTTC.

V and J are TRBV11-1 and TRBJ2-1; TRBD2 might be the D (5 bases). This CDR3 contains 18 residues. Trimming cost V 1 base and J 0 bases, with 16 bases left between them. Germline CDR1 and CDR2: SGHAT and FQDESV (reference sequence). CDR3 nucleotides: TGTGCCAGCAGCTTAGTACGAGGGCCCCACAGCTCCTACAATGAGCAGTTCTTC. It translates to CASSLVRGPHSSYNEQFF.